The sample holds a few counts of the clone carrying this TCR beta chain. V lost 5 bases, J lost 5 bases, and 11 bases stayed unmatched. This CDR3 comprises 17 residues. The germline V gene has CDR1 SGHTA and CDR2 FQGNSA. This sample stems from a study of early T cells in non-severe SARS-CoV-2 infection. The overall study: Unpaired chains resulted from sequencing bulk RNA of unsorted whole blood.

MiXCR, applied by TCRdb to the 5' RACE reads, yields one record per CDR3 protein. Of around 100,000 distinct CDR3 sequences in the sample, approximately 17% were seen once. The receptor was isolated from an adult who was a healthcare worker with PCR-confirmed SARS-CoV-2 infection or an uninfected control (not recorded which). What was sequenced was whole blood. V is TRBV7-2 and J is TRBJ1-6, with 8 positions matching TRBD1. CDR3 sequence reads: CASSPPDRGSNNSPLHF. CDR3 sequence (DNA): TGTGCCAGCAGCCCCCCCGACAGGGGTAGTAATAATTCACCCCTCCACTTT.